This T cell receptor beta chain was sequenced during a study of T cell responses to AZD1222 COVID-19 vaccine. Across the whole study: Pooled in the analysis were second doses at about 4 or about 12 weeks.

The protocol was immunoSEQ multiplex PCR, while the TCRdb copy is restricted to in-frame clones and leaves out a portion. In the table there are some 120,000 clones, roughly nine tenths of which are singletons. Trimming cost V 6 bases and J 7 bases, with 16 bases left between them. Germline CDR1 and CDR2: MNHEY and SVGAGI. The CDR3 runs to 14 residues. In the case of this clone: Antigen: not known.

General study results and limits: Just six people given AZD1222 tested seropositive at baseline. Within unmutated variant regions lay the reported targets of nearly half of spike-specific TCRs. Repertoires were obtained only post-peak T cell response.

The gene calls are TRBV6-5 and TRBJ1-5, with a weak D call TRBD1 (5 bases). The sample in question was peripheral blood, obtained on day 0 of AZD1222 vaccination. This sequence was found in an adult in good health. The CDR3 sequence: CASRPGRMGQPQHF. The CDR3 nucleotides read TGTGCCAGCAGACCGGGACGGATGGGGCAGCCCCAGCATTTT.